These 12 T cell receptor beta chains came from one sample sequenced in a study of shared clonotypes between healthy human individuals. Libraries were prepared by immunoSEQ multiplex PCR; TCRdb keeps only in-frame clonotypes and omits some of them. Of over a million clones listed, under 80% were seen once; the top ten hold 1.4%. The specimen was memory CD4+ T cells sorted from blood. Subset in this sample: CD45RA-negative fraction. The source of these receptors is a young man in good health.

This clone appeared a single time. The chain couples TRBV7-8 to TRBJ2-1; D call uncertain. With 2 bases removed from V and 4 bases from J, the gap between germline ends came to 12 bases. This CDR3 is built from 15 residues. Per the germline V gene, CDR1 is SGHVS and CDR2 is FQNEAQ. The CDR3 DNA follows: TGTGCCAGCAGCTTACTGGTTTACCCTTACAATGAGCAGTTCTTC. Translated: CASSLLVYPYNEQFF.

The genes are TRBV11-2 and TRBJ2-3; 9 nucleotides match TRBD2. V gave up 0 bases and J gave up 0 bases; unmatched junction bases: 4. This CDR3 region has 17 residues. CDR1 is SGHAT and CDR2 is FQNNGV in the germline V gene. The CDR3 loop is CASSLDRLAGSTDTQYF. DNA for the CDR3: TGTGCCAGCAGCTTAGATCGGCTAGCGGGGAGCACAGATACGCAGTATTTT.

V is TRBV30 and J is TRBJ1-6, with D unclear. V was pared by 3 bases and J by 0 bases, with 12 bases between. The germline gives CDR1 GTSNPN, CDR2 SVGIG (reference sequence). CDR3 length: 16 residues. CDR3 loop: CAWRGPTSSYNSPLHF. The CDR3 DNA is TGTGCCTGGAGAGGGCCCACGAGCTCCTATAATTCACCCCTCCACTTT.

V gene TRBV5-1 combines with J gene TRBJ1-2; tentatively, D is TRBD1 (6 bases). Germline CDR1 is SGHRS and CDR2 is YFSETQ. V was shortened by 0 bases and J by 6 bases, with 12 bases between the two germline ends. The CDR3 contains 14 residues. In DNA form, the CDR3 reads TGCGCCAGCAGCTTGGAAGGGGGTAGACATGGCTACACCTTC. This sequence encodes CASSLEGGRHGYTF. The variable domain in full, completed from reference TRBV5-1 and TRBJ1-2, reads KAGVTQTPRYLIKTRGQQVTLSCSPISGHRSVSWYQQTPGQGLQFLFEYFSETQRNKGNFPGRFSGRQFSNSRSEMNVSTLELGDSALYLCASSLEGGRHGYTFGSGTRLTVV.

The chain links TRBV28 to TRBJ1-5, with 9 bases that match TRBD1. CDR3 length equals 16 residues. Unmatched junction bases numbered 8, after V lost 6 bases and J lost 2 bases. Germline loops: CDR1 MDHEN, CDR2 SYDVKM. CDR3 loop: CASSLLQGAGNQPQHF. Written as DNA, the CDR3 is TGTGCCAGCAGCCTTTTACAGGGGGCAGGCAATCAGCCCCAGCATTTT.

As to this clone: In the same sample, other DNA sequences code for this CDR3. CDR3 bases: TGCGCCAGCAGCTTGTCGGGAGCGAACACCGGGGAGCTGTTTTTT. Protein sequence: CASSLSGANTGELFF. V gene TRBV5-1 combines with J gene TRBJ2-2; possibly TRBD2 for D (6 bases). The CDR3 consists of 15 residues. Germline-derived CDR1 and CDR2 are SGHRS and YFSETQ. V dropped 1 base and J dropped 0 bases, with 7 bases sitting between them.

With regard to this clone: The identical CDR3 is also encoded by other nucleotide sequences in the sample. The rearrangement joins TRBV19 to TRBJ1-1; possible D gene TRBD1, 5 bases. The ends were cut back, 3 bases at V and 3 bases at J, with 8 bases in the middle. The CDR3 runs 13 residues. Germline V lookup: CDR1 LNHDA, CDR2 SQIVND (reference sequence). The CDR3 DNA reads TGTGCCAGTAGTATCGCCAGGGACACTGAAGCTTTCTTT. Translation gives CASSIARDTEAFF.

The chain recombines TRBV28 with TRBJ2-3, with 8 bases lining up with TRBD1. Trimming took 6 bases from V and 2 from J; bases not matched to a gene: 4. Germline loops: CDR1 MDHEN, CDR2 SYDVKM. The length of the CDR3 is 14 residues. The CDR3 region is CASSQDRATDTQYF. The CDR3 DNA is TGTGCCAGCAGCCAGGACAGGGCCACAGATACGCAGTATTTT.

A note on this clone: At one end the junction does not follow the germline gene, possibly because of a read error. The V call is TRBV7-7, the J call TRBJ2-5, with D perhaps TRBD1 (5 bases). This CDR3 contains 14 residues. Germline CDR1 SSHAT, CDR2 FNYEAQ (reference sequence). The CDR3 loop is CASSFKHRKETQYF. The CDR3 coding sequence is TGTGCTAGCAGCTTCAAGCACAGGAAAGAGACCCAGTACTTC.

The chain combines TRBV7-3 with TRBJ2-7; 10 bases are a match to TRBD2. V lost 6 bases to trimming and J lost 0 bases; unmatched junction nucleotides: 5. Germline CDR1 and CDR2: SGHTA and FQGTGA. The CDR3 has 15 amino acids. CDR3 loop: CASSYLAGDSYEQYF. CDR3 DNA: TGTGCCAGCAGTTATCTAGCGGGGGACTCCTACGAGCAGTACTTC.

The V and J genes are TRBV18 and TRBJ2-5; 12 positions match TRBD2. Germline V CDR1 and CDR2: KGHSH, LQKENI. V was pared by 1 base and J by 4 bases, with 7 bases of the junction left unmatched. There are 17 residues in the CDR3. The CDR3 bases are TGTGCCAGCTCACCACGATCGCTAGCGGGAGGGGCAGAGACCCAGTACTTC. Amino acids: CASSPRSLAGGAETQYF.

The DNA of the CDR3 is TGTGCCATCAGTGAGTCGATAAGCGGGGGAGGCACAGATACGCAGTATTTT. Its protein is CAISESISGGGTDTQYF. The chain has TRBV10-3 and TRBJ2-3, with TRBD2 matching over 8 bases. V shed 0 bases, J shed 1 base, and the junction held 6 bases outside the gene matches. This CDR3 is 17 amino acids long. CDR1 and CDR2 (germline): ENHRY, SYGVKD.